Each of the 23 T cell receptor beta chains below was sequenced from the same sample in a study of beta chain features in type 1 diabetes. The whole isolated RNA underwent reverse transcription, so sequencing captured expressed TCRB transcripts. Profiling relied on immunoSEQ multiplex PCR, and the TCRdb table lists in-frame clones only, not all of them. The data show 680,000 or so clones, 15% to 19% seen once. Material for sequencing was naive CD4+ T cells from blood. The receptors shown here come from a man in his late teens or twenties in good health.

With regard to this clone: At one end the junction does not follow the germline gene, possibly because of a read error. The chain has TRBV7-7 and TRBJ2-7; D uncertain. Germline V gene data show CDR1 as SSHAT and CDR2 as FNYEAQ (reference sequence). CDR3 length: 14 residues. The DNA of the CDR3 is TGTGCTAGCAGCTTAGCTGATCACGGCTACGAGCAGTACTTC. It is translated as CASSLADHGYEQYF.

This chain links TRBV2 with TRBJ2-1, with TRBD1 as a possible D gene (6 bases). There are 16 residues in the CDR3. V was shortened by 4 bases and J by 1 base, with 14 bases between the two germline ends. Per germline, CDR1 SNHLY and CDR2 FYNNEI. The CDR3 coding sequence is TGTGCCAGCAGTGGGATTACAGGGATTTCCTACAATGAGCAGTTCTTC. Translated: CASSGITGISYNEQFF.

The chain has TRBV4-1 and TRBJ2-6; a possible D gene is TRBD1 (6 bases). Germline V lookup: CDR1 MGHRA, CDR2 YSYEKL. This CDR3 contains 19 residues. V shed 0 bases and J shed 0 bases, with 15 bases lying between them. CDR3 nucleotide sequence: TGCGCCAGCAGCCAAGAAGGTGCCAGGGGATTCTCTGGGGCCAACGTCCTGACTTTC. It specifies CASSQEGARGFSGANVLTF.

The gene calls are TRBV4-3 and TRBJ2-3, with D uncertain. V lost 5 bases and J 2 bases, leaving 8 bases between the germline ends. This CDR3 has 13 residues. In germline, CDR1 is LGHNA, CDR2 YSLEER. The CDR3 spells CASSARVTDTQYF. DNA of the CDR3: TGCGCCAGCAGCGCCCGGGTCACAGATACGCAGTATTTT.

This clone was seen only a few times. This chain uses TRBV16 with TRBJ2-7; tentatively, D is TRBD1 (7 bases). Deletions cut 3 bases from V and 6 bases from J, with 18 bases between. Germline assignment: CDR1 KGHSY and CDR2 FQNENV. The CDR3 spans 15 residues. The CDR3 DNA follows: TGTGCCAGCAGCCAGACCCAGGGGGGCCGGGGCGAGCAGTACTTC. It encodes CASSQTQGGRGEQYF.

The V and J genes are TRBV18 and TRBJ1-5; unclear D gene. This CDR3 contains 15 residues. Germline V CDR1 and CDR2: KGHSH, LQKENI. Trimming left V 3 bases short and J 3 bases short, with 12 bases between. Written as DNA, the CDR3 is TGTGCCAGCTCACCCCTTGGGGATACCAATCAGCCCCAGCATTTT. It yields the protein CASSPLGDTNQPQHF.

The chain employs TRBV9 and TRBJ2-2, with TRBD1 as a possible D gene (5 bases). The germline V gene has CDR1 SGDLS and CDR2 YYNGEE. V was cut by 0 bases and J by 4 bases, with 13 bases left in between. CDR3 length: 16 amino acids. CDR3 in DNA: TGTGCCAGCAGCGTAGGTGTGGGGCCTGGCACCGGGGAGCTGTTTTTT. Protein: CASSVGVGPGTGELFF.

The sample holds a few counts of this clone. The sample contains more than one DNA sequence encoding this CDR3. The chain couples TRBV30 to TRBJ1-5; maybe TRBD1 (5 bases). This CDR3 contains 13 residues. Per the germline V gene, CDR1 is GTSNPN and CDR2 is SVGIG (reference sequence). Between the trimmed V and J ends, which lost 1 base and 4 bases, there was a span of 8 bases. CDR3 amino acids: CAWSGGGNQPQHF. The CDR3, as DNA: TGTGCCTGGAGTGGCGGGGGAAATCAGCCCCAGCATTTT.

This clone was picked up a small number of times. This chain uses TRBV11-2 with TRBJ1-2; no reliable D call. CDR1 and CDR2 (germline): SGHAT, FQNNGV. This CDR3 has 13 residues. Trimming took 5 bases from V and 4 from J, leaving 11 bases between them. DNA of the CDR3: TGTGCCAGCAGCCCAACTGTAAGCTATGGCTACACCTTC. Its translation: CASSPTVSYGYTF.

This clone showed up just once. The chain joins TRBV9 to TRBJ2-7; D is undetermined. The CDR3 spans 13 residues. Germline CDR1 SGDLS, CDR2 YYNGEE. The V end was cut by 2 bases, the J end by 0 bases, with 6 bases between. CDR3 amino acids: CASSVSPSYEQYF. The CDR3 bases are TGTGCCAGCAGCGTTAGCCCCTCCTACGAGCAGTACTTC.

J is TRBJ1-4 and V is TRBV7-9, with unresolved D. V lost 1 base and J 6 bases, leaving 12 bases between the germline ends. Germline values: CDR1 SEHNR, CDR2 FQNEAQ (reference sequence). CDR3 length equals 15 residues. The CDR3 loop reads CASSLGRQSDEKLFF. Written as DNA, the CDR3 is TGTGCCAGCAGCTTAGGTCGGCAGTCGGATGAAAAACTGTTTTTT.

This clone was observed a single time. The rearrangement links TRBV7-3 to TRBJ1-1, with D perhaps TRBD1 (6 bases). Between the trimmed V and J ends, which lost 3 bases and 0 bases, there was a span of 8 bases. This CDR3 contains 14 residues. Germline loops: CDR1 SGHTA, CDR2 FQGTGA. CDR3 DNA: TGTGCCAGCAGCTTGGGGACACTGAACACTGAAGCTTTCTTT. As protein: CASSLGTLNTEAFF.

The table lists this clone with a few counts. The V call is TRBV5-6, the J call TRBJ1-3; D gene ambiguous. Germline CDR1 reads SGHDT; CDR2 reads YYEEEE. With 2 bases removed from V and 0 bases from J, the gap between germline ends came to 9 bases. The CDR3 length is 15 residues. This CDR3 reads CASSFRLLSGNTIYF. The DNA of the CDR3 is TGTGCCAGCAGCTTCCGGCTACTCTCTGGAAACACCATATATTTT.

The V and J genes are TRBV5-1 and TRBJ1-2; 8 nucleotides match TRBD1. The CDR3 sequence is 14 residues long. Germline V gene data show CDR1 as SGHRS and CDR2 as YFSETQ. After removal of 4 bases from V and 6 bases from J, the junction contained 8 bases not matched to a gene. CDR3 protein: CASSAQQGVNGYTF. CDR3 nucleotide sequence: TGCGCCAGCAGCGCACAACAGGGGGTTAATGGCTACACCTTC.

This clone came up a few times. CDR3 amino acids: CASSQEDGHQPQHF. As DNA, the CDR3 is TGCGCCAGCAGCCAGGAGGACGGCCATCAGCCCCAGCATTTT. The chain couples TRBV4-3 to TRBJ1-5; D ambiguous. Trimming stripped 3 bases from V and 5 bases from J, with 11 bases between. Germline CDR1 and CDR2: LGHNA and YSLEER. This CDR3 comprises 14 residues.

This clone has only a few counts. This CDR3 reads CASSQDRGAGGSTDTQYF. CDR3 bases: TGCGCCAGCAGCCAAGATAGAGGAGCGGGGGGAAGCACAGATACGCAGTATTTT. The chain carries TRBV4-1 and TRBJ2-3; 9 nucleotides match TRBD2. Germline V CDR1 and CDR2: MGHRA, YSYEKL. The CDR3 has 18 residues. The trim removed 0 bases at V and 0 bases at J, leaving 7 bases unmatched.

This clone was seen only a few times. This chain joins TRBV7-9 and TRBJ2-7, with TRBD2 matching 13 bases. The CDR3 spans 17 residues. V trimming: 4 bases; J trimming: 2 bases; junction bases outside the gene matches: 8. CDR1 and CDR2 (germline): SEHNR, FQNEAQ (reference sequence). The CDR3 loop reads CASSSGLAGEVPYEQYF. The CDR3 coding sequence is TGTGCCAGCAGCTCCGGACTAGCGGGAGAGGTCCCCTACGAGCAGTACTTC.

The chain couples TRBV6-5 to TRBJ1-1; D perhaps matches TRBD1 (6 bases). CDR1 and CDR2 (germline): MNHEY, SVGAGI. Trimming stripped 0 bases from V and 3 bases from J, with 14 bases between. This CDR3 is 16 amino acids long. CDR3 DNA: TGTGCCAGCAGTTACTCAGAGGGGGAGGTCGACACTGAAGCTTTCTTT. It encodes CASSYSEGEVDTEAFF.

The chain combines TRBV19 with TRBJ2-2; D possibly corresponds to TRBD1 (5 bases). This CDR3 is 14 amino acids long. The V and J ends lost 5 bases and 5 bases respectively, with 12 bases between them. In germline, CDR1 is LNHDA, CDR2 SQIVND (reference sequence). CDR3 sequence reads: CASSARVVTGELFF. As DNA, the CDR3 is TGTGCCAGTAGTGCCAGGGTGGTAACCGGGGAGCTGTTTTTT.

This clone has a handful of counts. The chain links TRBV9 to TRBJ1-2; no clear D gene. The length of the CDR3 is 15 residues. CDR1 and CDR2 (germline): SGDLS, YYNGEE. Trimming stripped 0 bases from V and 8 bases from J, with 17 bases between. The CDR3: CASSVGDRALWGYTF. CDR3 coding DNA: TGTGCCAGCAGCGTAGGGGATAGGGCCCTGTGGGGCTACACCTTC.

The genes are TRBV2 and TRBJ2-7, with D hard to call. This CDR3 is 12 amino acids long. Germline CDR1 reads SNHLY; CDR2 reads FYNNEI. The V end was cut by 11 bases, the J end by 6 bases, with 17 bases between. CDR3 coding DNA: TGTGCCGGGAAGCTGCTGATCCCCGAGCAGTACTTC. This sequence encodes CAGKLLIPEQYF.

In this sample, this clone turned up a few times. The rearrangement links TRBV28 to TRBJ2-3, with no clear D. CDR3 size: 14 residues. Germline V CDR1 and CDR2: MDHEN, SYDVKM. Trimming shortened V by 5 bases and J by 7 bases, and 16 bases separated the two germline ends. CDR3 sequence reads: CASSVPNLGHTQYF. The CDR3 DNA sequence: TGTGCCAGCAGTGTCCCTAACCTTGGACATACGCAGTATTTT.

This clone came up once. The chain has TRBV5-6 and TRBJ2-7; TRBD1 aligns across 9 bases. Germline V gene sequence: CDR1 SGHDT, CDR2 YYEEEE. The CDR3 covers 16 residues. V was pared by 7 bases and J by 7 bases, with 18 bases of the junction left unmatched. The CDR3 loop reads CASLPRLPGQGREQYF. The CDR3 DNA follows: TGTGCCAGCCTCCCGCGTTTACCGGGACAGGGCCGGGAGCAGTACTTC.